The rows below give T cell receptor beta chains drawn from one sample of a study of Ad26.COV2.S vaccination and SARS-CoV-2 variants. Clones were read by immunoSEQ multiplex PCR, and TCRdb kept only the in-frame ones, dropping some. Altogether hundreds of thousands of clones are present, 70% to 90% being singletons, with the ten largest covering roughly 10%. Sequenced material: peripheral blood, taken in a trial of Ad26.COV2.S vaccine versus placebo. These receptors all stem from a person between 18 and 59 years old who received the Ad26.COV2.S COVID-19 vaccine or a placebo. Both conserved end residues are part of each CDR3. D genes are given only for firm matches. Clone size is not always given. Where it is, it says once, few, many or a class for expanded clones.

CASSLLGRDSPLHF,TGTGCCAGCAGTTTACTAGGACGGGATTCACCCCTCCACTTT,TRBV28,14,.,TRBJ1-6,.
CASSQVGQVGGDENTIYF,TGTGCCAGCAGCCAAGTTGGTCAGGTGGGGGGTGATGAAAACACCATATATTTT,TRBV3-1/TRBV3-2,18,.,TRBJ1-3,.
CASSPQTGNTDTQYF,TGTGCCAGCAGCCCCCAGACCGGGAACACAGATACGCAGTATTTT,TRBV7-2,15,.,TRBJ2-3,.
CASSSPWTSGGTDTQYF,TGTGCCAGCAGTTCCCCCTGGACTAGCGGGGGAACAGATACGCAGTATTTT,TRBV28,17,TRBD2,TRBJ2-3,.
CASSQHRNTEAFF,TGCGCCAGCAGCCAACATAGGAACACTGAAGCTTTCTTT,TRBV4-3,13,.,TRBJ1-1,.
CASRRSGQGIYEQYF,TGTGCCAGCAGACGATCGGGACAGGGGATATACGAGCAGTACTTC,TRBV2,15,TRBD1,TRBJ2-7,.
CASSRTPQETQYF,TGTGCCAGCAGCCGTACTCCCCAAGAGACCCAGTACTTC,TRBV6-6,13,.,TRBJ2-5,.
CASSSQDRGEQFF,TGTGCCAGCAGCTCTCAGGACAGAGGGGAGCAGTTCTTC,TRBV7-2,13,.,TRBJ2-1,.
CASSLVDRGDAAFF,TGTGCCAGCAGCTTAGTGGACAGGGGCGACGCAGCTTTCTTT,TRBV7-9,14,TRBD1,TRBJ1-1,.
CASRADGHEAFF,TGTGCCAGCAGGGCTGACGGCCATGAAGCTTTCTTT,TRBV2,12,.,TRBJ1-1,.
CASSLVGSTNTEAFF,TGTGCCAGCAGCTTGGTTGGGAGTACGAACACTGAAGCTTTCTTT,TRBV5-5,15,.,TRBJ1-1,.
CASSASGAYYNEQFF,TGTGCCAGCAGCGCTAGCGGGGCCTACTACAATGAGCAGTTCTTC,TRBV9,15,TRBD2,TRBJ2-1,once
CASSLSGGSYEQYF,TGTGCCAGCAGTCTCTCCGGGGGGTCCTACGAGCAGTACTTC,TRBV25-1,14,TRBD2,TRBJ2-7,.
CAWSPGSNQPQHF,TGTGCCTGGAGTCCGGGGAGCAATCAGCCCCAGCATTTT,TRBV30,13,.,TRBJ1-5,.
CASSPGDRQLQF,TGTGCCAGCAGCCCGGGGGACAGGCAACTACAGTTC,TRBV7-9,12,TRBD1,TRBJ2-7,.
CASSVASWVGTGNNEQFF,TGTGCCAGCAGCGTAGCGTCATGGGTGGGGACAGGGAACAATGAGCAGTTCTTC,TRBV9,18,TRBD1,TRBJ2-1,.
CASSQGGLAGVGTGELFF,TGCGCCAGCAGCCAAGGAGGATTAGCGGGAGTGGGGACCGGGGAGCTGTTTTTT,TRBV4-1,18,TRBD2,TRBJ2-2,.
CAISLLAGGQETQYF,TGTGCCATCAGTTTACTAGCGGGGGGGCAAGAGACCCAGTACTTC,TRBV10-3,15,TRBD2,TRBJ2-5,once
CASSLGGGRVNEQYF,TGTGCCAGCAGCCTGGGTGGCGGGAGGGTTAACGAGCAGTACTTC,TRBV3-1/TRBV3-2,15,TRBD2,TRBJ2-7,.
CASSQERASGRLDEQYF,TGTGCCAGCAGCCAAGAAAGGGCTAGCGGGAGGTTAGACGAGCAGTACTTC,TRBV3-1/TRBV3-2,17,TRBD2,TRBJ2-7,.
CASSDGGEKLFF,TGTGCCAGCAGTGACGGAGGTGAAAAACTGTTTTTT,TRBV6-4,12,.,TRBJ1-4,once
CSVAAGTAQYF,TGCAGCGTTGCTGCCGGGACAGCGCAGTATTTT,TRBV29-1,11,TRBD1,TRBJ2-3,.
CATEGGFGYTF,TGTGCCACCGAGGGGGGATTTGGCTACACCTTC,TRBV28,11,.,TRBJ1-2,.